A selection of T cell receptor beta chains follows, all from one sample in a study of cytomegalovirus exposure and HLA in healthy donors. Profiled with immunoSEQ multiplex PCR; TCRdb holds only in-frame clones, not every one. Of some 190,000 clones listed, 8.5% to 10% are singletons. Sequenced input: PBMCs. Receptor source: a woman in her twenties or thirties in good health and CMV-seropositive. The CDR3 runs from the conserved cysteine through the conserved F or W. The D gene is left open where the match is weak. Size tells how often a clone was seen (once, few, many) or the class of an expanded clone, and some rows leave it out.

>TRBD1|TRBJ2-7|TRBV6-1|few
TGTGCCAGCAGTGAACCAGGACAGGGAAATAACGAGCAGTACTTC
CASSEPGQGNNEQYF
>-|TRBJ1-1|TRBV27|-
TGTGCCAGCAGCACAGTAAGCAGCGGGAACACTGAAGCTTTCTTT
CASSTVSSGNTEAFF
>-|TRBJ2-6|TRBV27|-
TGTGCCAGCAGTACCTCCGGGACTTCGTCCCCCACTGGGGCCAACGTCCTGACTTTC
CASSTSGTSSPTGANVLTF
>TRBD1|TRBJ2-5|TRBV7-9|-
TGTGCCAGCAGCTTGGTGACAGGGGGCGAGACCCAGTACTTC
CASSLVTGGETQYF
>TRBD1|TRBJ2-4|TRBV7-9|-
TGTGCCAGCAGCTCCTGGGGACAGCCGGCAAACATTCAGTACTTC
CASSSWGQPANIQYF
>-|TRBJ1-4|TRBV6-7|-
TGTGCCAGCAGCCGGACCGGGGTTCAAGTTCCCTCTAATGAAAAACTGTTTTTT
CASSRTGVQVPSNEKLFF
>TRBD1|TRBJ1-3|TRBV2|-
TGTGCCAGCAGCAGACAGGGGGCGGGTGGAAACACCATATATTTT
CASSRQGAGGNTIYF
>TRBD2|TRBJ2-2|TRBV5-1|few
TGCGCCAGCAGCTGGAGGCGACTAGCGGAGAACACCGGGGAGCTGTTTTTT
CASSWRRLAENTGELFF
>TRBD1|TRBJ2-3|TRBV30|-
TGTGCCTGGACCGGACAGGGGAGAGATACGCAGTATTTT
CAWTGQGRDTQYF
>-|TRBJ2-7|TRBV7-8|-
TGTGCCAGCAGCTTAGGGCCCCAGGGCGACTCCTACGAGCAGTACTTC
CASSLGPQGDSYEQYF
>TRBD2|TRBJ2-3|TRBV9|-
TGTGCCAGCAGCGTAGAGGGACTAGCGGGAGTTATCAGCACAGATACGCAGTATTTT
CASSVEGLAGVISTDTQYF
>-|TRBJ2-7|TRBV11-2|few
TGTGCCAGCAGCTCACAGGGCGTAAGCTCCTACGAGCAGTACTTC
CASSSQGVSSYEQYF
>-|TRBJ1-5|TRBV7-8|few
TGTGCCAGCAGCTTACGGCTTCGCAGGGCCGGCAATCAGCCCCAGCATTTT
CASSLRLRRAGNQPQHF
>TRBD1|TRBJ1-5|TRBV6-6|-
TGTGCCAGCAGTCACGGGACAGGGGGTCAGCCCCAGCATTTT
CASSHGTGGQPQHF
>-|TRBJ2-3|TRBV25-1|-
TGTGCCAGCAGTGAATATACGGGGGCAGATACGCAGTATTTT
CASSEYTGADTQYF
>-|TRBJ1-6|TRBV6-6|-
TGTGCCAGCACCTCGGACAGAGTCTCACCCCTCCACTTT
CASTSDRVSPLHF
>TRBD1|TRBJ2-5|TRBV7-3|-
TGTGCCAGCAGCTTAGCCCTGGGACAGGGCCAAGAGACCCAGTACTTC
CASSLALGQGQETQYF
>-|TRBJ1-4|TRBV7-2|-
TGTGCCAGCAGCTTAGCAGTACCTCGGGGGGAAAAACTGTTTTTT
CASSLAVPRGEKLFF
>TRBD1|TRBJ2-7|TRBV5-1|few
TGCGCCAGCAGCTTGGGACAGGGCCGTGACGAGCAGTACTTC
CASSLGQGRDEQYF
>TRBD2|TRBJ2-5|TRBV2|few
TGTGCCAGCAGTGAAGGGGGGACTAGCGGGAGCTCAGAGACCCAGTACTTC
CASSEGGTSGSSETQYF
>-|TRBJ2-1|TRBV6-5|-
TGTGCCAGCAGGGAGGGTGGTTTCCACAATGAGCAGTTCTTC
CASREGGFHNEQFF
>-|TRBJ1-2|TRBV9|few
TGTGCCAGCAGCGTAGACGGTAGGGGTCCTCGCTACACCTTC
CASSVDGRGPRYTF
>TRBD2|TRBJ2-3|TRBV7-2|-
TGTGCCAGCAGCGTAGGCGGACTAGCGGGGGAAGCAGATACGCAGTATTTT
CASSVGGLAGEADTQYF
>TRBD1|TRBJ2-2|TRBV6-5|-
TGTGCCAGCAGCTGGAACAGGGGAGGGGAGCTGTTTTTT
CASSWNRGGELFF
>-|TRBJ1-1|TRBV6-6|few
TGTGCCAGCAAGGGACTCCGGGGGGGAGCTTTCTTT
CASKGLRGGAFF
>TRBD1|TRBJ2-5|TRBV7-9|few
TGTGCCAGCAGCTCCAGGGGGCGCTTGGAGACCCAGTACTTC
CASSSRGRLETQYF
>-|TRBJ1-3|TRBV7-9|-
TGTGCCAGCAGCGAAATGGCCGGGGCCATATATTTT
CASSEMAGAIYF
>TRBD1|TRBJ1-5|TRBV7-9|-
TGTGCCAGCAGCTTAGGCCGGGACAGGGGCTATAGCAATCAGCCCCAGCATTTT
CASSLGRDRGYSNQPQHF
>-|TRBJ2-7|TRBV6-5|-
TGTGCCAGCAGTTATAATGGGCCGGATCACTACGAGCAGTACTTC
CASSYNGPDHYEQYF
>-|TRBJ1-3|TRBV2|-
TGTGCCAGCAATTCTGGCGGGGTTGGAAACACCATATATTTT
CASNSGGVGNTIYF
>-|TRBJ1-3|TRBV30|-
TGTGCCTGGATTAGCTACGGATCCAGCTTCTCTGGAAACACCATATATTTT
CAWISYGSSFSGNTIYF
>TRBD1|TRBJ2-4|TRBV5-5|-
TGTGCCAGCAGCTTGGGCTTACAGGGGGCGTCCAAAAACATTCAGTACTTC
CASSLGLQGASKNIQYF
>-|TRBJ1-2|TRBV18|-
TGTGCCAGCTCACCGGGGATAGACAGACTCTATGGCTACACCTTC
CASSPGIDRLYGYTF
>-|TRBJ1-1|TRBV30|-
TGTGCCTGGAGTTCACTGACTCCCGGTACTGAAGCTTTCTTT
CAWSSLTPGTEAFF
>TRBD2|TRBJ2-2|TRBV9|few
TGTGCCAGCAGCCGCCGACTAGCGGGAAACACCGGGGAGCTGTTTTTT
CASSRRLAGNTGELFF
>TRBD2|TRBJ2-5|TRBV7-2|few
TGTGCCAGCAGCATTAGCGGGAGGGCCAGGGAGACCCAGTACTTC
CASSISGRARETQYF
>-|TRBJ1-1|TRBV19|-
TGTGCCAGTAGTCTTTCGGCGGGCTCGAACACTGAAGCTTTCTTT
CASSLSAGSNTEAFF
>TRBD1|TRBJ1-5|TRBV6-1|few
TGTGCCAGCAGGGAGGGACAGTCGTTAAATCAGCCCCAGCATTTT
CASREGQSLNQPQHF
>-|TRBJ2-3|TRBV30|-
TGTGCCTGGAGCCGGGATAATTACGCAGATACGCAGTATTTT
CAWSRDNYADTQYF
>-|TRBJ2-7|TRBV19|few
TGTGCCAGTAGTATAGGTGGCAGGGGGGTCTACGAGCAGTACTTC
CASSIGGRGVYEQYF
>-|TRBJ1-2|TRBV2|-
TGTGCCAGCAGTGGAACAGGGAGAGCTAACTATGGCTACACCTTC
CASSGTGRANYGYTF
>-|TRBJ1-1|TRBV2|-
TGTGCCAGCATGTGGGGCGTGGGGTCTGAAGCTTTCTTT
CASMWGVGSEAFF
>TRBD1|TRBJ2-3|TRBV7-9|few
TGTGCCAGCAGCTTAGCCGACAGGGGGGGCACAGATACGCAGTATTTT
CASSLADRGGTDTQYF
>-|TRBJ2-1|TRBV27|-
TGTGCCAGCAGTTTACGGTTGATCCGGAGCGCGAATGAGCAGTTCTTC
CASSLRLIRSANEQFF
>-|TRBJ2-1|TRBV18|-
TGTGCCAGCTCACCGTACGCGTCTAGCCATGAGCAGTTCTTC
CASSPYASSHEQFF
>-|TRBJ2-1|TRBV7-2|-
TGTGCCAGCAGCCGGGCGCAGGGGTACGATGAGCAGTTCTTC
CASSRAQGYDEQFF
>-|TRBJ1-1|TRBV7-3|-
TGTGCCAGCAGCCCAGGTTCAGGGGCCAGGAGAGCTTTCTTT
CASSPGSGARRAFF
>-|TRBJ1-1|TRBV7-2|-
TGTGCCAGCAGCTTAGTAGGAGGCTCGGGCACTGAAGCTTTCTTT
CASSLVGGSGTEAFF